Included here is one TCR beta chain sequence, with context. This clone was observed once. Its target antigen remains unknown. Per-base quality was not reported, and no clone a single base away is much larger than it. This specimen belongs to a study of blood T cell repertoires in COVID-19 (TCRdb year 2020). Looking at the study overall: Samples from collaborators originated in the United States, Italy and Spain and spanned both the acute and convalescent phases of COVID-19. The material from the prospective study consisted of cDNA or gDNA derived from T cells, B-cell-depleted T cells, or PBMCs. The dataset comprised deeply sampled blood TCRbeta repertoires from subjects exposed to, actively infected with, or recovered from COVID-19. The repertoires were made available in a free public database intended to serve as a resource for research on the immune response to SARS-CoV-2. Samples were obtained from the ongoing ImmuneRACE study (first 160 participants) and from 1,200 or so subjects provided by 6 global collaborators. Sample metadata almost always included a de-identified subject ID, COVID-19 status, age in years and sex. Where available, HLA class I and class II types were taken from metadata supplied by the sample provider and were not determined by assay-based typing. The investigation overall reported the following: How much clinical and demographic metadata was included differed by source and by participant, and the metadata was provided uncurated.

TCRbeta CDR3 regions were amplified from genomic DNA by means of the immunoSEQ Assay, a bias-controlled multiplex PCR. The authors processed their data as follows. Nucleated cell counts per sample were estimated from amplification of reference gene primers within the assay. To quantify the absolute abundance of each unique TCRbeta CDR3 rearrangement, sequence reads were collapsed and filtered. For each sample, productive Simpson clonality was calculated by taking the square root of Simpson's diversity index across productive rearrangements. Not all clones reach the TCRdb copy of this immuneACCESS table, which keeps in-frame sequences only. Checked studies attribute under half of the gap to unresolved V genes and leave the rest unexplained. V, J and clone size derive from that table, while D and trimming were established from the DNA sequence. This sample holds some 45,000 clones; roughly 86% were observed only once. The top ten clones comprise 15% of the sample.

Whole blood was collected in K2EDTA tubes by collaborating institutions according to the institutions' own protocols. Collaborator samples were shipped for TCRbeta analysis as frozen whole blood, isolated PBMCs, or DNA extracted from either sample type. CDR1 SGHTA and CDR2 FQGNSA were looked up in the germline V gene. V loses 2 bases at its end and J loses 4 bases; junction bases beyond the gene matches: 6. Including the terminal cysteine and phenylalanine, the CDR3 comprises 16 residues. Solely the CDR3 DNA is kept, with 48 bases framed from the first base. This TCR derives from a man in his sixties with active COVID-19. The chain joins TRBV7-2 to TRBJ2-1, with 9 bases matching TRBD1. What was sequenced was peripheral blood. The CDR3 protein: CASSLSGTGSYNEQFF. The DNA is as follows: TGTGCCAGCAGCTTATCCGGGACAGGGTCTTACAATGAGCAGTTCTTC.